The source of this TCR beta chain is a study of blood T cell repertoires in COVID-19 (TCRdb year 2020). Concerning the study at large: Samples from collaborators originated in the United States, Italy and Spain and spanned both the acute and convalescent phases of COVID-19. The material from the prospective study consisted of cDNA or gDNA derived from T cells, B-cell-depleted T cells, or PBMCs. The dataset comprised deeply sampled blood TCRbeta repertoires from subjects exposed to, actively infected with, or recovered from COVID-19. A freely available public database, intended as a resource for researchers studying the immune response to SARS-CoV-2, is where the repertoires were released. The samples were drawn from the first 160 participants of the ongoing ImmuneRACE study and from 1,254 subjects provided by 6 global collaborators. Nearly every sample came with metadata listing a de-identified subject ID, COVID-19 status, age in years and sex. Where available, HLA class I and class II types were taken from metadata supplied by the sample provider and were not determined by assay-based typing. Study-wide findings and limitations: The amount of clinical and demographic metadata varied by source and participant and was provided uncurated.

At one collaborating source in Seattle, patients were enrolled during active infection and were followed longitudinally through the course of disease. The collaborating institutions used their own protocols to collect whole blood in K2EDTA tubes. For TCRbeta analysis, collaborators shipped samples in one of three forms: frozen whole blood, isolated PBMCs, or DNA extracted from either of those sample types. On this clone itself: Its antigen has not been determined. No quality values exist for individual bases; no much larger clone is one base distant.

TCRbeta CDR3 regions were amplified from genomic DNA by means of the immunoSEQ Assay, a bias-controlled multiplex PCR. The source study handled its data this way. Nucleated cell counts per sample were estimated from amplification of reference gene primers within the assay. To quantify the absolute abundance of each unique TCRbeta CDR3 rearrangement, sequence reads were collapsed and filtered. For each sample, productive Simpson clonality was calculated by taking the square root of Simpson's diversity index across productive rearrangements. Held by TCRdb, this immuneACCESS table contains in-frame sequences only and omits some clones. Under half of the omission traces to an unresolved V gene where checked; the cause of the rest is unknown. That table is the source of V, J and clone size, and D and trimming were worked out from the DNA. The sample table lists some 260,000 clones, 88% of them with a count of one. The top ten clonotypes cover around 6.3% of the sample.

The sequence was collected from a woman in her 30s with COVID-19, enrolled during active disease. Material: peripheral blood.

The DNA sequence is given as TGTGCCAGCCGGACAGATTACCAAGAGACCCAGTACTTC. It translates as CASRTDYQETQYF. This receptor chain uses TRBV21-1 and TRBJ2-5; the DNA was not used to check the table's D call, TRBD1. TRBV21-1 is marked as a pseudogene. The CDR3 sequence holds 13 residues, the cysteine and phenylalanine included. Only CDR3 DNA is held: 39 bases, read in frame from base 1.